Given below is one T cell receptor beta chain in context. The antigen remains undetermined. Germline assignment: CDR1 LNHDA and CDR2 SQIVND (reference sequence). The CDR3 consists of 16 residues. The ends were cut back, 7 bases at V and 2 bases at J, with 20 bases in the middle. This sample stems from a study of shared clonotypes between healthy human individuals. Researchers partitioned CD4+ cells into CD45RA+ naive and CD45RA-negative memory subsets. Using immunoSEQ multiplex PCR, the repertoire was profiled, and TCRdb retains in-frame clones only, with some absent. The sample consists of some 2,000,000 clones, 85% to 95% of them appearing once. Findings and caveats of the study: The study sampled only blood, and tissue repertoires likely differ.

This receptor was identified in a man between 18 and 35 years old in good health. The J gene is TRBJ1-2, the V gene TRBV19; D call uncertain. Sample: naive CD4+ T cells sorted from blood. The subset: CD45RA+ positively selected. CDR3 residues: CASTWTPANMNYGYTF. Written as DNA, the CDR3 is TGTGCCAGTACCTGGACCCCAGCAAATATGAACTATGGCTACACCTTC.